This T cell receptor beta chain is drawn from a study of T-cell memory formation after mild COVID-19. The CDR3 contains 14 residues. J gave up 1 base and V 6 bases, and 4 bases lay outside the gene matches. TCRdb independently ran MiXCR on the 5' RACE reads; one entry per CDR3 protein. The profile shows roughly 200,000 distinct CDR3 sequences, about 17% of them singletons. The sequenced material came from PBMCs or a T cell subset sorted from them (not recorded which). The chain combines TRBV12-3 or TRBV12-4 with TRBJ2-7; 9 positions match TRBD1. This TCR was recovered from an adult woman who had mild COVID-19 (a few samples of this study predate the infection). Cell type and time point are not known. CDR3 sequence (DNA): TGTGCCAGCAGCCATGGACAGGGGTCCTACGAGCAGTACTTC. Encoded protein: CASSHGQGSYEQYF.